The rows below give T cell receptor beta chains drawn from one sample of a study of blood T cell repertoires in COVID-19. Some clones are missing from TCRdb's copy, which holds only in-frame ones; the method was immunoSEQ multiplex PCR. The data show fewer than 300,000 clones, around 86% seen once. The sequenced sample was peripheral blood. Receptors were obtained from a woman in her thirties or forties who had recovered from COVID-19. CDR3s include the opening cysteine and the closing phenylalanine or tryptophan.

j_gene	v_gene	CDR3aa
TRBJ2-7	TRBV6-5	CASSTGTSSYEQYF
TRBJ1-6	TRBV2	CASRENRGENSPLHF
TRBJ1-1	TRBV18	CASSAGGRNTEAFF
TRBJ1-4	TRBV9	CASSAPRVEGFEKLFF
TRBJ2-7	TRBV19	CASSIRTRFGNAGDEQYF
TRBJ2-5	TRBV5-1	CASSDPRDRVGETQYF
TRBJ1-6	TRBV19	CASKDRGRDNSPLHF
TRBJ1-3	TRBV7-9	CASSLTGDSGNTIYF
TRBJ2-2	TRBV7-2	CASSPRGAGTGELFF
TRBJ2-7	TRBV11-2	CASSSGKGTGVYEQYF
TRBJ2-7	TRBV6-5	CASSYSGGDGAYEQYF
TRBJ1-5	TRBV6-2/TRBV6-3	CASSGRNQPQHF
TRBJ2-6	TRBV18	CASSPGRGSPLRGANVLTF
TRBJ1-5	TRBV9	CASNHRGKGNQPQHF
TRBJ2-1	TRBV2	CASELAGNEQFF
TRBJ2-7	TRBV21-1	CASSEQGRYEQYF
TRBJ2-3	TRBV19	CASSMAYTDTQYF
TRBJ2-2	TRBV28	CASRQTQGINTGELFF
TRBJ2-1	TRBV28	CASRLYRDRGYNEQFF
TRBJ1-3	TRBV29-1	CSAFIPGISGNTIYF
TRBJ2-1	TRBV3-1/TRBV3-2	CASSRRQGANEQFF
TRBJ2-2	TRBV6-1	CASSDGQGAKSSVRPRELFF
TRBJ2-7	TRBV15	CATSRDLVDYYEQYF
TRBJ1-5	TRBV24-1	CATSETEAQNQPQHF
TRBJ1-5	TRBV5-6	CASSLRGRQPQHF
TRBJ2-5	TRBV20-1	CSASPPVGQGTQYF
TRBJ2-7	TRBV10-3	CAISPGGAYEQYF
TRBJ1-1	TRBV27	CASSSPPDRRAFF
TRBJ2-5	TRBV29-1	CSVGHPLAETQYF
TRBJ2-1	TRBV9	CASSWTGSRDEQFF
TRBJ2-7	TRBV5-1	CASSLRGGLYEQYF
TRBJ1-1	TRBV9	CASSVDAGAGPFF
TRBJ2-5	TRBV19	CASSSPGSQETQYF
TRBJ1-1	TRBV9	CASSVKWSRAKRNTMNTEAFF
TRBJ2-4	TRBV5-5	CASSLTQRSWGGAKNIQYF
TRBJ1-6	TRBV4-3	CASSPGGARVNSPLHF
TRBJ2-2	TRBV19	CASSPGLAGGLPGELFF
TRBJ1-1	TRBV4-2	CASSHSPNGGNTEAFF
TRBJ1-3	TRBV7-8	CASSPRTGFISGNTIYF
TRBJ1-5	TRBV5-6	CASSYGRQPQHF
TRBJ1-1	TRBV18	CASSPYRADEAFF
TRBJ1-1	TRBV6-5	CASRLARGTEAFF
TRBJ2-5	TRBV5-4	CASSWGPSRPETQYF
TRBJ1-6	TRBV7-3	CASSLKGWDRDNSPLHF
TRBJ2-2	TRBV6-5	CASSIWRDTGELFF
TRBJ2-3	TRBV2	CASGLHTRDRARDTQYF